Detailed here is one TCR beta chain. This specimen belongs to a study of cytomegalovirus exposure and HLA in healthy donors. This CDR3 comprises 19 residues. Germline loops: CDR1 SGHTA, CDR2 FQGNSA. V gave up 3 bases and J gave up 0 bases, with 18 bases separating them. The PCR made use of 60 Vbeta and 13 Jbeta primers. Measured with immunoSEQ multiplex PCR; TCRdb has only the in-frame clones, and not every one. The sample has over 110,000 clones, 78% seen once. The chain combines TRBV7-2 with TRBJ2-6, with D possibly TRBD2 on 5 matching bases. The sequence derives from a female donor in good health and CMV-seronegative. Sequenced sample: PBMCs. The chain's CDR3 is CASSFAPPVGSSGANVLTF. As DNA, the CDR3 is TGTGCCAGCAGCTTTGCCCCTCCGGTTGGGAGCTCTGGGGCCAACGTCCTGACTTTC.